This paragraph covers one T cell receptor (beta chain) sequence. Its cognate antigen is unknown. V shed 6 bases and J shed 1 base, with 9 bases lying between them. Germline loops: CDR1 MDHEN, CDR2 SYDVKM. This CDR3 has 13 amino acids. Here immunoSEQ multiplex PCR was the method, and the copy in TCRdb shows in-frame clones only, minus some. The table records fewer than 90,000 clones, roughly 84% of them present only once. This specimen belongs to a study of cytotoxic CD8 clonotypes in ibrutinib-treated CLL. Study-wide results and limits: Different sampling times were used for sustained-remission and progressing patients. Rare overall, public clonotypes shrank or held steady under therapy.

This receptor was obtained from a human donor with chronic lymphocytic leukemia. The source material was PBMCs, sampled before ibrutinib treatment. J is TRBJ2-5 and V is TRBV28; the D gene is possibly TRBD1 (6 bases). The CDR3, as DNA: TGTGCCAGCAGGGGCAGGGGCCAAGAGACCCAGTACTTC. Its protein product is CASRGRGQETQYF. Complete variable domain (other parts from reference TRBV28 and TRBJ2-5): DVKVTQSSRYLVKRTGEKVFLECVQDMDHENMFWYRQDPGLGLRLIYFSYDVKMKEKGDIPEGYSVSREKKERFSLILESASTNQTSMYLCASRGRGQETQYFGPGTRLLVL.